This is a list of T cell receptor beta chains from one sample in a study of Ad26.COV2.S vaccination and SARS-CoV-2 variants. TCRdb's copy holds only in-frame clones and misses some; the assay was immunoSEQ multiplex PCR. The sample yields about 350,000 clones, about 92% seen once. Sample: peripheral blood, taken after recovery from COVID-19. The receptors derive from a human donor who had recovered from COVID-19. Each CDR3 is given with its conserved first and last residue. The D gene is left open where the match is weak. The size entry is marked missing in some rows and otherwise reads once, few, many or a size class.

NA | TRBJ1-6 | NA | TRBV27 | TGTGCCAGCAGTTTAGGAGGGTTTAATTCACCCCTCCACTTT | CASSLGGFNSPLHF
NA | TRBJ2-5 | NA | TRBV20-1 | TGCAGTGCTAGTCTGAACCGGGAGACCCAGTACTTC | CSASLNRETQYF
NA | TRBJ2-7 | NA | TRBV9 | TGTGCCAGCAGCGTCCGAGACAGGCGCAAACCCTACGAGCAGTACTTC | CASSVRDRRKPYEQYF
NA | TRBJ1-2 | NA | TRBV2 | TGTGCCAGCAGCCCAGGACAGATTTATGGCTACACCTTC | CASSPGQIYGYTF
few | TRBJ2-2 | TRBD2 | TRBV11-2 | TGTGCCAGCAGCTTAAACGGGGGGACCAACACCGGGGAGCTGTTTTTT | CASSLNGGTNTGELFF
NA | TRBJ1-2 | NA | TRBV28 | TGTGCCAGCACCCAAAACAGGGATGGCTACACCTTC | CASTQNRDGYTF
few | TRBJ1-6 | TRBD1 | TRBV11-2 | TGTGCCAGCAGCTTCGGAACAGGGGGCGGTAATTCACCCCTCCACTTT | CASSFGTGGGNSPLHF
NA | TRBJ1-1 | NA | TRBV9 | TGTGCCAGCAGCCACGGCCCGAACACTGAAGCTTTCTTT | CASSHGPNTEAFF
NA | TRBJ1-1 | TRBD1 | TRBV5-1 | TGCGCCAGCAGCTCCATGGACAGGGGAATGAACACTGAAGCTTTCTTT | CASSSMDRGMNTEAFF
NA | TRBJ1-2 | NA | TRBV4-1 | TGCGCCAGCAGCCAAGATAGGGTTATGGAGGGCTACACCTTC | CASSQDRVMEGYTF
NA | TRBJ1-1 | NA | TRBV6-6 | TGTGCCAGCACACGTGGGACTGAAGCTTTCTTT | CASTRGTEAFF
NA | TRBJ1-2 | TRBD1 | TRBV5-8 | TGTGCCAGCAGCTTGGTCGGGACAGGGAGTTCTAACTATGGCTACACCTTC | CASSLVGTGSSNYGYTF
NA | TRBJ2-7 | TRBD2 | TRBV5-1 | TGCGCCAGCAGCTTTGTGACGGGGGGGCCGGGAGAGCAGTACTTC | CASSFVTGGPGEQYF
NA | TRBJ2-1 | NA | TRBV5-5 | TGTGCCAGCAGCTTGCCTTCAAGCCTGCATGAGCAGTTCTTC | CASSLPSSLHEQFF
NA | TRBJ2-3 | TRBD1 | TRBV9 | TGTGCCAGCAGCGTAATAACAGGGGGTGGTACAGATACGCAGTATTTT | CASSVITGGGTDTQYF
NA | TRBJ1-6 | NA | TRBV4-3 | TGCGCCAGCAGCCAAGATATTAGGTTAACCTATAATTCACCCCTCCACTTT | CASSQDIRLTYNSPLHF
NA | TRBJ1-2 | NA | TRBV24-1 | TGTGCCACCAGTGAGACAGGATATAACTATGGCTACACCTTC | CATSETGYNYGYTF